The TCR beta chain described here comes from a study of patients and donors after allogeneic stem cell transplantation. Trimming took 8 bases from V and 2 from J, leaving 13 bases between them. CDR3 length: 13 residues. Germline V gives CDR1 LNHNV, CDR2 YYDKDF (reference sequence). TCRdb passed the RT-PCR reads through MiXCR, listing each CDR3 protein once. The table has 98,000 or so distinct CDR3 sequences, 35% to 45% seen once. Sequencing was done on a sample of blood, either unsorted or a sorted T cell fraction (not recorded which). This receptor was identified in a human donor who was either an allogeneic HSCT recipient or a stem cell or donor lymphocyte infusion donor (not recorded which). It is not recorded whose cells these are; they may come from a transplant donor. This rearrangement joins TRBV15 to TRBJ2-7; D might be TRBD2 (6 bases). CDR3 in amino acids: CATSARRAYEQYF. The CDR3 region has the DNA TGTGCCACCTCCGCGAGGAGGGCCTACGAGCAGTACTTC.